One TCR beta chain is described in this entry. What it recognizes is unknown. The V gene lost 5 bases and the J gene lost 6 bases, with 16 bases spanning the gap. Per germline, CDR1 MNHNY and CDR2 SVGAGI (reference sequence). This CDR3 has 14 residues. These data originate in a study of a mutant IDH1 vaccine in newly diagnosed glioma. Described time point: week 5, during vaccination. One vaccine dose held 300 ug of mutant IDH1 20-mer peptide and came with topical imiquimod. Libraries were prepared by immunoSEQ multiplex PCR; TCRdb keeps only in-frame clonotypes and omits some of them. The sample yields 50,000 or so clones, around 84% seen once.

The source of this sequence is a woman aged 45-65 years with glioma. Specimen: PBMCs, collected from a glioma patient whose treatment included an IDH1 peptide vaccine. This chain uses TRBV6-6 with TRBJ1-2; perhaps TRBD1 as D (6 bases). CDR3 region: CASSPSGRGNGYTF. Written as DNA, the CDR3 is TGTGCCAGCAGTCCCTCGGGCAGGGGTAATGGCTACACCTTC.